Presented here are 20 T cell receptor beta chains from one specimen sequenced in a study of Graves' ophthalmopathy and Graves' hyperthyroidism. The study amplified TCR beta CDR3 regions using RNA transcripts. Second-round multiplex PCR followed a first-round RT-PCR using HTBI primers. TCRdb used MiXCR to reprocess the multiplex PCR reads, holding one entry per CDR3 protein. Of 650,000 to 900,000 distinct CDR3 sequences in the sample, roughly 41% are singletons; the top ten hold approximately 46%. Source material: peripheral blood. These receptors were obtained from an adult man with Graves' ophthalmopathy.

As regards this clonotype: This may be a read error, as it is one base from a much larger clone. The chain carries TRBV20-1 and TRBJ1-2; TRBD1 matches 7 bases. The germline V gene has CDR1 DFQATT and CDR2 SNEGSKA (reference sequence). The CDR3 contains 14 residues. V gave up 4 bases and J gave up 5 bases; unmatched junction bases: 10. CDR3 nucleotides: TGCAGTGCTACCGACCAGAGACAGGGATATGGCTACACCTTC. It translates to CSATDQRQGYGYTF.

Details on this clonotype: A read error may produce the germline difference seen at one junction end. The V call is TRBV24-1, the J call TRBJ1-5; D uncertain. CDR3 length: 14 residues. Germline V gene lookup returns CDR1 KGHDR and CDR2 SFDVKD. CDR3 sequence (DNA): TGTGCCAGCAGTTACCCCACGGCCTCAGTGCCCCAGCATTTT. It specifies CASSYPTASVPQHF.

In its sample, this clonotype was seen many times. This sequence joins TRBV20-1 and TRBJ1-4; D remains ambiguous. Per germline, CDR1 DFQATT and CDR2 SNEGSKA (reference sequence). V lost 3 bases and J lost 7, with 6 bases in between. The CDR3 has 11 amino acids. CDR3 protein: CSASRGEKLFF. The DNA for the CDR3 is TGCAGTGCTAGCCGGGGTGAAAAACTGTTTTTT.

This clonotype was counted many times. CDR3 residues: CASSLAGRRNEKLFF. CDR3 nucleotides: TGTGCCAGCAGCTTAGCGGGTAGAAGGAATGAAAAACTGTTTTTT. The chain has TRBV7-9 and TRBJ1-4; D not certain. V gave up 0 bases and J gave up 5 bases, with 10 bases separating them. The CDR3 spans 15 residues. The germline V gene has CDR1 SEHNR and CDR2 FQNEAQ (reference sequence).

Remarks on this clonotype: A much larger clone differs from this one at a single base, so this may be a read error. The CDR3 bases are TGCAGCGTTGGTGAGGGAAATAGCAATCAGCCCCAGCATTTT. Translated: CSVGEGNSNQPQHF. The chain links TRBV29-1 to TRBJ1-5, with D hard to call. The V gene lost 4 bases and the J gene lost 0 bases, with 10 bases spanning the gap. The CDR3 is 14 amino acids. Germline lookup yields CDR1 SQVTM and CDR2 ANQGSEA.

As to this clonotype: A much larger clone differs from this one at a single base, so this may be a read error. The chain is built from TRBV7-9 and TRBJ1-1; D not certain. This CDR3 region has 14 residues. CDR1 SEHNR and CDR2 FQNEAQ come from the germline V gene (reference sequence). This CDR3 is CASSLSVTSTEAFF. The CDR3 DNA reads TGCGCCAGCAGCTTGTCGGTTACTAGCACTGAAGCTTTCTTT.

A note on this clonotype: An end of the junction does not agree with germline; a read error may underlie this. The V gene is TRBV29-1, the J gene TRBJ2-7; 8 bases map to TRBD2. The CDR3 is 14 amino acids. Looked up from germline, CDR1 is SQVTM and CDR2 is ANQGSEA. Here the CDR3 reads CSAAREGVAYEQYF. CDR3 nucleotides: TGCAGCGCAGCACGGGAGGGGGTTGCCTATGAGCAGTACTTC.

V is TRBV5-6 and J is TRBJ2-7; tentatively, D is TRBD2 (6 bases). The CDR3 contains 14 residues. CDR1 is SGHDT and CDR2 is YYEEEE in the germline V gene. V lost 4 bases, J lost 0 bases, and 11 bases lay in between. The CDR3 nucleotides read TGTGCCAGCAGCCGGGACTCACGCTCCTACGAGCAGTACTTC. Protein sequence: CASSRDSRSYEQYF.

This rearrangement joins TRBV25-1 to TRBJ2-7, with TRBD2 identical over 11 bases. V trimming: 6 bases; J trimming: 3 bases; junction bases outside the gene matches: 7. This CDR3 has 15 residues. Germline V gives CDR1 MGHDK, CDR2 SYGVNS. CDR3 region: CASSQYLAGGYEQYF. CDR3 bases: TGTGCCAGCAGCCAATACCTAGCGGGAGGCTACGAGCAGTACTTC.

Only a few counts were recorded for this clonotype. The rearrangement joins TRBV7-3 to TRBJ2-2; D is undetermined. The germline gives CDR1 SGHTA, CDR2 FQGTGA. The CDR3 sequence is 17 residues long. Trimming removed 2 bases at V and 4 bases at J, with 17 bases between. This CDR3 is CASSLFGSVGGTGELFF. The CDR3 region has the DNA TGTGCCAGCAGCTTATTTGGATCCGTGGGTGGCACCGGGGAGCTGTTTTTT.

This clonotype was seen only a few times. The J gene is TRBJ2-2, the V gene TRBV7-9; D is possibly TRBD1 (5 bases). The CDR3 totals 14 residues. Germline V gene lookup returns CDR1 SEHNR and CDR2 FQNEAQ (reference sequence). The germline V and J ends were trimmed by 8 bases and 2 bases, with 12 bases remaining between them. CDR3 bases: TGTGCCAGCGGGCCTGGGGCCAACACCGGGGAGCTGTTTTTT. It yields the protein CASGPGANTGELFF.

A few counts support this clonotype. A single base separates this from a much larger clone, so it may be a read error. The chain links TRBV15 to TRBJ1-4; D is perhaps TRBD1 (6 bases). The CDR3 has 12 residues. The V gene's germline CDR1 is LNHNV and CDR2 YYDKDF (reference sequence). The CDR3 sequence is CATSTSQGIPSF. CDR3 bases: TGTGCCACCAGCACATCTCAGGGGATCCCGTCTTTT.

At least ten counts were recorded for this clonotype. This chain links TRBV7-9 with TRBJ2-7; D is uncertain. Per the germline V gene, CDR1 is SEHNR and CDR2 is FQNEAQ (reference sequence). Trimming took off 5 bases at V and 1 base at J, with 12 bases between the two ends. This CDR3 has 14 residues. Written as DNA, the CDR3 is TGTGCCAGCAGCGCGGACGGTAATTCCTACGAGCAGTACTTC. Protein: CASSADGNSYEQYF.

The CDR3 region is CATSRGGTGLRDEKLFF. CDR3 in DNA: TGTGCCACCAGCAGAGGGGGGACAGGGCTTAGGGATGAAAAACTGTTTTTT. The rearrangement joins TRBV15 to TRBJ1-4, with 9 positions matching TRBD1. V dropped 1 base and J dropped 6; count of bases not matched to a gene: 9. The germline gives CDR1 LNHNV, CDR2 YYDKDF (reference sequence). CDR3 length: 17 amino acids.

This clonotype was detected a few times. The V call is TRBV19, the J call TRBJ2-2; D gene ambiguous. CDR3 size: 14 residues. Germline V gives CDR1 LNHDA, CDR2 SQIVND (reference sequence). Between the trimmed V and J ends, which lost 6 bases and 0 bases, there was a span of 8 bases. CDR3 residues: CASRLGANTGELFF. The CDR3 nucleotides are TGTGCCAGTAGACTGGGCGCGAACACCGGGGAGCTGTTTTTT.

The sample holds many counts of this clonotype. The chain uses TRBV7-9 and TRBJ1-1; D unresolved. V was clipped by 5 bases and J by 4 bases, with 8 bases between them. The length of the CDR3 is 12 residues. Germline CDR1 and CDR2: SEHNR and FQNEAQ (reference sequence). CDR3 sequence reads: CASSKRTTEAFF. CDR3 bases: TGTGCCAGCAGCAAACGGACCACTGAAGCTTTCTTT.

The chain couples TRBV11-1 to TRBJ1-2; the match to TRBD1 covers 8 bases. This CDR3 region has 15 residues. V lost 5 bases, J lost 4 bases, and 9 bases stayed unmatched. Germline CDR1 is SGHAT and CDR2 is FQDESV (reference sequence). The CDR3 DNA sequence: TGTGCCAGCAGCCCCCCAGGGGGCGCGAGCTATGGCTACACCTTC. Its protein is CASSPPGGASYGYTF.

This clonotype was counted between two and nine times. The CDR3 here is CASSQDPGEAFF. In nucleotides, the CDR3 is TGTGCCAGCAGCCAAGATCCCGGGGAAGCTTTCTTT. J is TRBJ1-1 and V is TRBV3-1, with no clear D. V was pared by 0 bases and J by 8 bases, with 7 bases between. The length of the CDR3 is 12 residues. Germline V gene sequence: CDR1 LGHDT, CDR2 YNNKEL (reference sequence).

This sequence joins TRBV7-2 and TRBJ1-1, with D tentatively TRBD1 (6 bases). CDR1 is SGHTA, CDR2 FQGNSA, per germline. Trimming shortened V by 5 bases and J by 11 bases, and 15 bases separated the two germline ends. The CDR3 length is 12 residues. The CDR3: CASSAGDLRAFF. The CDR3 DNA is TGTGCCAGCAGCGCAGGGGACCTGAGGGCTTTCTTT. Complete variable domain (other parts from reference TRBV7-2 and TRBJ1-1): GAGVSQSPSNKVTEKGKDVELRCDPISGHTALYWYRQSLGQGLEFLIYFQGNSAPDKSGLPSDRFSAERTGGSVSTLTIQRTQQEDSAVYLCASSAGDLRAFFGQGTRLTVV.

The chain is built from TRBV29-1 and TRBJ1-2; TRBD1 agrees at 7 bases. Germline trimming cut 5 bases from V and 3 bases from J; bases unmatched to any gene: 3. The CDR3 has 12 residues. Germline V gene sequence: CDR1 SQVTM, CDR2 ANQGSEA. This CDR3 reads CSVLGGDYGYTF. Here the CDR3 DNA reads TGCAGCGTTCTAGGGGGCGACTATGGCTACACCTTC.